These 30 T cell receptor beta chains share one sample of origin, sequenced in a study of blood T cell repertoires in COVID-19. The method was immunoSEQ multiplex PCR; TCRdb's version includes in-frame clones alone and lacks a portion of them. The sample gives some 75,000 clones, over 75% of which show up once; less than 3% is in the top ten. Sequences were obtained from peripheral blood. The receptor source for this set is a man aged 65-85 years with active or convalescent COVID-19.

CDR3 in amino acids: CASSLNGNGELFF. As DNA, the CDR3 is TGTGCCAGCAGTTTAAACGGGAACGGGGAGCTGTTTTTT. V is TRBV12-3 or TRBV12-4 and J is TRBJ2-2; tentatively, D is TRBD2 (5 bases). There are 13 residues in the CDR3. The V and J ends lost 2 bases and 7 bases respectively, with 8 bases between them.

This clone showed up just a few times. The gene calls are TRBV11-2 and TRBJ2-5; the D gene is possibly TRBD2 (6 bases). Germline V gene lookup returns CDR1 SGHAT and CDR2 FQNNGV. V was clipped by 5 bases and J by 1 base, with 8 bases between them. There are 13 residues in the CDR3. The CDR3 reads CASSLGGQETQYF. Here the CDR3 DNA reads TGTGCCAGCAGCCTCGGGGGCCAAGAGACCCAGTACTTC.

The rearrangement links TRBV11-2 to TRBJ1-2; D gene unclear. V lost 1 base and J lost 4, with 10 bases in between. This CDR3 spans 14 amino acids. Germline assignment: CDR1 SGHAT and CDR2 FQNNGV. The CDR3 bases are TGTGCCAGCAGCTTAGGGTTGGGAGCCTATGGCTACACCTTC. Its translation is CASSLGLGAYGYTF.

V usage is TRBV28 and J usage is TRBJ2-3; TRBD2 aligns across 7 bases. In germline, CDR1 is MDHEN, CDR2 SYDVKM. The junction had 3 bases not matched to a gene; V was cut back by 8 bases and J by 1 base. There are 13 residues in the CDR3. The CDR3 loop reads CASSAGGTDTQYF. In DNA form, the CDR3 reads TGTGCCAGCTCGGCGGGAGGCACAGATACGCAGTATTTT.

The V and J genes are TRBV5-5 and TRBJ2-3; D gene unclear. This CDR3 has 14 amino acids. The germline V and J ends were trimmed by 1 base and 1 base, with 7 bases remaining between them. Germline CDR1 SGHKS, CDR2 YYEKEE (reference sequence). For the CDR3, the DNA is TGTGCCAGCAGCTTGAGCCGGGGCACAGATACGCAGTATTTT. It specifies CASSLSRGTDTQYF.

The V and J genes are TRBV12-3 or TRBV12-4 and TRBJ1-5; D unresolved. The CDR3 contains 13 residues. The germline V and J ends were trimmed by 10 bases and 9 bases, with 19 bases remaining between them. The CDR3 coding sequence is TGTGCCACTGCGGGAGGGATAGGTTTGCCCCAGCATTTT. This encodes CATAGGIGLPQHF.

CDR3 DNA sequence: TGTGCCAGTAGTATGTTACAGGGGGCAGACTATGGCTACACCTTC. It translates to CASSMLQGADYGYTF. This sequence joins TRBV19 and TRBJ1-2; 9 nucleotides align to TRBD1. The germline V gene encodes CDR1 LNHDA and CDR2 SQIVND (reference sequence). This CDR3 has 15 amino acids. The ends lost 3 bases at V and 3 bases at J; junction bases unmatched: 5.

This chain links TRBV27 with TRBJ1-5, with 8 bases lining up with TRBD1. Germline V gives CDR1 MNHEY, CDR2 SMNVEV (reference sequence). The CDR3 sequence is 15 residues long. V lost 3 bases and J lost 4; bases outside the gene matches: 5. CDR3 sequence reads: CASSFGQGANQPQHF. Written as DNA, the CDR3 is TGTGCCAGCAGTTTCGGTCAGGGGGCTAATCAGCCCCAGCATTTT.

This clone turned up a few times. The chain couples TRBV5-1 to TRBJ1-1, with D perhaps matching TRBD1 (5 bases). Germline CDR1 and CDR2: SGHRS and YFSETQ. The CDR3 is 15 residues long. The V end was cut by 1 base, the J end by 0 bases, with 10 bases between. CDR3 in amino acids: CASSLQGSMNTEAFF. For the CDR3, the DNA is TGCGCCAGCAGCTTGCAGGGTTCCATGAACACTGAAGCTTTCTTT.

This clone was seen only a few times. V usage is TRBV4-1 and J usage is TRBJ2-1; TRBD2 matches 7 bases. Germline V gives CDR1 MGHRA, CDR2 YSYEKL. V was pared by 2 bases and J by 0 bases, with 7 bases of the junction left unmatched. CDR3 length: 17 amino acids. CDR3 DNA sequence: TGCGCCAGCAGCCAATATACCGGCGGGAGCTCCTACAATGAGCAGTTCTTC. Its translation: CASSQYTGGSSYNEQFF.

This chain links TRBV2 with TRBJ2-5; the match to TRBD2 covers 10 bases. The CDR3 loop spans 17 amino acids. The germline gives CDR1 SNHLY, CDR2 FYNNEI. V trimming: 2 bases; J trimming: 0 bases; junction bases outside the gene matches: 6. CDR3 sequence reads: CASSELAGASYQETQYF. The CDR3 DNA follows: TGTGCCAGCAGTGAACTAGCGGGGGCCTCGTACCAAGAGACCCAGTACTTC.

V usage is TRBV23-1 and J usage is TRBJ1-5; maybe TRBD1 (6 bases). TRBV23-1 is designated an ORF whose function remains uncertain. Deletions cut 4 bases from V and 2 bases from J, with 18 bases between. The CDR3 runs to 17 residues. CDR3 DNA: TGCGCCAGCAGTCGGCCCAGGGGAAAGGGTGGCAATCAGCCCCAGCATTTT. It encodes CASSRPRGKGGNQPQHF.

This chain uses TRBV11-2 with TRBJ2-2; 8 positions match TRBD1. The CDR3 contains 15 residues. V lost 1 base to trimming and J lost 5 bases; unmatched junction nucleotides: 3. Germline CDR1 reads SGHAT; CDR2 reads FQNNGV. The CDR3 bases are TGTGCCAGCAGCTTAGGGACAGGGCGGACCGGGGAGCTGTTTTTT. It encodes CASSLGTGRTGELFF.

The chain employs TRBV5-1 and TRBJ1-1; D is undetermined. CDR1 SGHRS and CDR2 YFSETQ come from the germline V gene. The CDR3 spans 14 residues. V was pared by 0 bases and J by 5 bases, with 11 bases between. The CDR3 nucleotides read TGCGCCAGCAGCTTGGTAGGAGGAACAACTGAAGCTTTCTTT. Its translation is CASSLVGGTTEAFF.

The chain uses TRBV15 and TRBJ1-5; TRBD1 aligns across 10 bases. Trimming removed 2 bases from V and 4 bases from J; junction bases left unmatched: 8. Germline V CDR1 and CDR2: LNHNV, YYDKDF (reference sequence). The CDR3 totals 17 residues. CDR3 sequence reads: CATSRLRQGALNQPQHF. The CDR3 DNA reads TGTGCCACCAGCAGATTGCGACAGGGGGCGTTAAATCAGCCCCAGCATTTT.

This chain links TRBV5-1 with TRBJ2-7; TRBD2 might be the D (6 bases). The CDR3 covers 14 residues. The V end was cut by 1 base, the J end by 3 bases, with 11 bases between. Germline V gene lookup returns CDR1 SGHRS and CDR2 YFSETQ. The CDR3 is CASSLSPGVYEQYF. For the CDR3, the DNA is TGCGCCAGCAGCTTGTCTCCGGGAGTCTACGAGCAGTACTTC.

The chain uses TRBV10-2 and TRBJ1-2; unclear D gene. From germline, CDR1 is WSHSY and CDR2 SAAADI. Trimming left V 2 bases short and J 0 bases short, with 7 bases between. This CDR3 region has 14 residues. The CDR3 sequence is CASSEQVTNYGYTF. CDR3 nucleotides: TGCGCCAGCAGTGAGCAGGTCACTAACTATGGCTACACCTTC.

This rearrangement joins TRBV5-1 to TRBJ2-5; 8 bases match TRBD1. Germline CDR1 SGHRS, CDR2 YFSETQ. The CDR3 has 15 residues. V lost 4 bases and J lost 4; bases outside the gene matches: 9. The CDR3 region is CASSAGQGFGETQYF. DNA of the CDR3: TGCGCCAGCAGCGCAGGACAGGGTTTTGGAGAGACCCAGTACTTC.

The gene calls are TRBV6-5 and TRBJ2-7; D uncertain. The CDR3 has 13 residues. V was pared by 5 bases and J by 1 base, with 9 bases between. CDR1 MNHEY and CDR2 SVGAGI come from the germline V gene. In nucleotides, the CDR3 is TGTGCCAGCAGTAACACAGCTTCCTACGAGCAGTACTTC. Translation: CASSNTASYEQYF.

The chain couples TRBV12-5 to TRBJ2-7; no clear D gene. This CDR3 has 13 amino acids. Germline CDR1 and CDR2: LGHNT and FRNRAP. The germline V and J ends were trimmed by 7 bases and 2 bases, with 12 bases remaining between them. DNA of the CDR3: TGTGCTAGTGCTCTCCCCCCTACCTACGAGCAGTACTTC. This gives the protein CASALPPTYEQYF.

The V and J genes are TRBV19 and TRBJ1-1, with a possible D match to TRBD1 (5 bases). Germline lookup yields CDR1 LNHDA and CDR2 SQIVND (reference sequence). V lost 1 base and J lost 10, with 13 bases in between. This CDR3 has 13 residues. CDR3 amino acids: CASSIGGSGGAFF. The DNA of the CDR3 is TGTGCCAGTAGTATAGGAGGAAGCGGGGGAGCTTTCTTT.

This clone was detected once. The chain uses TRBV5-4 and TRBJ2-5; TRBD1 might be the D (6 bases). Germline V gives CDR1 SGHNT, CDR2 YYREEE (reference sequence). V dropped 0 bases and J dropped 1 base, with 7 bases sitting between them. This CDR3 comprises 14 residues. The CDR3 nucleotides read TGTGCCAGCAGCTTGGACAGGGTCCAAGAGACCCAGTACTTC. Amino acids: CASSLDRVQETQYF.

This sequence joins TRBV27 and TRBJ2-1; the D gene is possibly TRBD1 (5 bases). CDR1 and CDR2 from the germline V gene are MNHEY and SMNVEV (reference sequence). The ends were cut back, 0 bases at V and 4 bases at J, with 10 bases in the middle. This CDR3 comprises 15 residues. CDR3: CASSLSLGPYNEQFF. The CDR3 DNA reads as TGTGCCAGCAGTTTATCATTGGGGCCTTACAATGAGCAGTTCTTC.

This chain links TRBV6-5 with TRBJ2-2; 7 bases match TRBD1. The CDR3 has 16 residues. The germline gives CDR1 MNHEY, CDR2 SVGAGI. The junction had 7 bases not matched to a gene; V was cut back by 2 bases and J by 4 bases. Written as DNA, the CDR3 is TGTGCCAGCAGTTACCAGGGACAGCCGACCACCGGGGAGCTGTTTTTT. Its translation is CASSYQGQPTTGELFF.

The chain carries TRBV12-3 or TRBV12-4 and TRBJ1-1; D remains unclear. V lost 7 bases, J lost 7 bases, and 16 bases lay in between. CDR3 length: 13 amino acids. The CDR3 nucleotides read TGTGCCAGCAAACCAGGACTTGTACTTGAAGCTTTCTTT. Protein: CASKPGLVLEAFF.

The gene calls are TRBV9 and TRBJ1-2, with D possibly matching TRBD1 (5 bases). V was pared by 3 bases and J by 6 bases, with 12 bases between. The germline V gene has CDR1 SGDLS and CDR2 YYNGEE. The CDR3 is 13 amino acids. The CDR3 region is CASSAPGVNGYTF. CDR3 bases: TGTGCCAGCAGCGCCCCGGGGGTGAATGGCTACACCTTC.

This clone has just one count. The J gene is TRBJ2-1, the V gene TRBV12-3 or TRBV12-4; 7 bases map to TRBD1. The CDR3 consists of 13 residues. J was trimmed by 11 bases and V by 5 bases; bases with no gene match: 9. This CDR3 is CASSLQGEGKQFF. DNA of the CDR3: TGTGCCAGCAGTCTGCAGGGGGAAGGGAAGCAGTTCTTC.

This chain connects TRBV12-5 to TRBJ2-3, with 13 bases identical to TRBD2. The CDR3 has 16 residues. CDR1 LGHNT and CDR2 FRNRAP come from the germline V gene. The trim removed 6 bases at V and 1 base at J, leaving 4 bases unmatched. The CDR3 region is CASGSGLAGGTDTQYF. CDR3 coding DNA: TGTGCTAGTGGCTCTGGACTAGCGGGGGGCACAGATACGCAGTATTTT.

J is TRBJ2-3 and V is TRBV5-1; D not certain. The V gene lost 0 bases and the J gene lost 0 bases, with 17 bases spanning the gap. This CDR3 spans 18 amino acids. Germline V lookup: CDR1 SGHRS, CDR2 YFSETQ. CDR3 sequence reads: CASSLAGSPPTSTDTQYF. CDR3 DNA sequence: TGCGCCAGCAGCTTGGCTGGTTCGCCGCCTACCAGCACAGATACGCAGTATTTT. Filled out from reference TRBV5-1 and TRBJ2-3, the complete variable domain reads KAGVTQTPRYLIKTRGQQVTLSCSPISGHRSVSWYQQTPGQGLQFLFEYFSETQRNKGNFPGRFSGRQFSNSRSEMNVSTLELGDSALYLCASSLAGSPPTSTDTQYFGPGTRLTVL.

The chain joins TRBV7-9 to TRBJ2-2, with TRBD2 as a possible D gene (6 bases). CDR3 size: 15 residues. Germline CDR1 and CDR2: SEHNR and FQNEAQ (reference sequence). V was trimmed by 3 bases and J by 3 bases, leaving 11 bases between them. Written as DNA, the CDR3 is TGTGCCAGCAGCTTCGGAGGGGTCGACACCGGGGAGCTGTTTTTT. Encoded protein: CASSFGGVDTGELFF.